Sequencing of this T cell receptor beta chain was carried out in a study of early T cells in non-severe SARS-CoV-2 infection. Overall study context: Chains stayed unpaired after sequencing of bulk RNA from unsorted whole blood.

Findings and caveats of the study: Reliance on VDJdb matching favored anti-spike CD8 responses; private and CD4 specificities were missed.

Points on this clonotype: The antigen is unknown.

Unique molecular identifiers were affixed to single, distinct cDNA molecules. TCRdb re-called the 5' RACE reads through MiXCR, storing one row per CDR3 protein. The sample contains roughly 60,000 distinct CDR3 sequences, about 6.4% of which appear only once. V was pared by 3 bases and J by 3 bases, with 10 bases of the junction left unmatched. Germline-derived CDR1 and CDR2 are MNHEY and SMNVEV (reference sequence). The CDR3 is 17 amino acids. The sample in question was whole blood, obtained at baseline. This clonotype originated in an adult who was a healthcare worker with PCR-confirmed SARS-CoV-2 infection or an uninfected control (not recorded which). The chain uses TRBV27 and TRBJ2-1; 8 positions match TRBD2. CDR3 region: CASSFSFAGGYYNEQFF. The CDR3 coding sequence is TGTGCCAGCAGTTTCTCTTTCGCGGGGGGCTACTACAATGAGCAGTTCTTC.